This TCR beta chain was documented in a study of cytomegalovirus exposure and HLA in healthy donors (dated by TCRdb to about 2017). Regarding the complete study: In an earlier analysis of 587 of the donors, less than 350 Gb of sequence data and approximately 120 million unique TCR beta sequences from about 190 million T cells were reported. Because of strong linkage in the cohort, 4 to 6 DR-DQ haplotypes were treated as single units for association and clustering. Among the roughly 390 genotyped donors, more than 70% belonged to the genetic ancestry cluster associated with self-reported Caucasian donors. A later analysis re-examined previously published TCR beta repertoires from roughly 720 donors and added high-resolution HLA genotyping to investigate patterns of TCR occurrence. Typing coverage differed by locus: A, B, C, DRB1 and DQB1 were typed in about 629-630 donors, DQA1 in 500 to 550, DPA1 in 600 to 610, and DPB1 in just under 480. HLA typing included class I and class II loci at four-digit resolution. To predict cytomegalovirus infection status, the study brought together high-throughput TCR immunosequencing, statistical association of individual TCRs with disease status, and machine learning. The study used immunosequencing to profile the T cell repertoires of approximately 630 subjects and linked those repertoires to cytomegalovirus serostatus. Besides the first cohort of approximately 670 subjects, a separate validation cohort made up of 90 to 150 different subjects was used. The later analysis used no new phenotypic data to find candidate immune exposures, relying instead on TCR beta sequences and their occurrence across donors. A later genetic analysis used genome-wide SNP genotypes for about 55% of the 666 donors, treating that subset as a discovery cohort. The study aimed to test whether signatures of past pathogen exposure could be identified by cataloging public T cell receptors. An early release that covered fewer than 800 HLA-typed donors contained about 300 gigabases of sequencing data and tens of millions of unique TCR sequences. Donor age, sex, ethnicity and CMV serostatus were collected together with the repertoire data. Among about 390 genotyped donors of the cohort, an average of approximately 230,000 unique TCR beta nucleotide sequences were sequenced per donor, roughly 20% of them non-productive. All discovery cohort repertoires had been generated using a single sequencing platform. In an earlier analysis of several hundred of the donors, high-throughput TCR beta sequencing was used to judge whether each TCR beta V gene segment behaved as functional or pseudogenic. What the research found in general, with its limitations: Strong co-occurrence of HLA alleles, especially DR and DQ, made assigning TCR associations to individual alleles difficult. Some IMGT-functional V segments, including TRBV6-2 and TRBV6-3, could not be distinguished by the 87-base-pair reads and were therefore excluded. In a later genetic analysis, fewer N-insertions in productive TCRs were reported among donors in an Asian-associated ancestry cluster than the approximately 710-donor mean. A further reported finding was that TCR beta sequences accurately predicted the HLA-A and HLA-B alleles for most subjects in the first cohort. In both the original and validation cohorts, the classifier was reported to diagnose cytomegalovirus status with high specificity and sensitivity. The earlier analysis of 587 of the donors excluded 15 to 20 rarely observed V segments, including chromosome 9 orphons, because counts were too low. The authors suggested that the approach could potentially be extended to other disease states and immunological phenotypes. A later analysis found that TCR association rates varied across HLA loci, with DRB1 alleles showing the most associated TCRs and HLA-C alleles the fewest. At a false discovery rate of 0.05, a later analysis linked 15,000 to 20,000 TCR beta sequences to specific HLA alleles. Across donors, most TCR sequences were observed very rarely, whereas some public TCRs were present in many individuals. In vitro tests confirmed that a few of the cytomegalovirus-associated TCR beta chains recognize cytomegalovirus antigens. The only immune exposure information available for the cohort was CMV serostatus. HLA typing was unavailable for some donors at each locus, so association tests used only the typed subset. In a later analysis, several top co-occurrence clusters were reported to appear linked to parvovirus B19, influenza, CMV and Epstein-Barr virus. A group of highly shared sequence variants was considered likely to be a technical artifact of the sequencing pipeline. According to a later analysis, most CMV-associated TCR beta chains appeared to be HLA-restricted, and the HLA associations seemed to be driven largely by CMV exposure. Linkage disequilibrium might explain the correlated functional status among segregating V segments, but an unknown experimental factor could not be ruled out. A later analysis found that HLA-associated TCR beta chains were more clonally expanded and had lower generation probabilities than equally common non-associated chains. Only TCR beta chains were sequenced in this cohort, and the absence of alpha or paired-chain data limited detectable features. Roughly uniform sequencing depth across donors was assumed in presence/absence analyses, although this assumption may not hold. Broadly in line with IMGT annotations, most TCR beta V segments showed up in productive rearrangements about 87% or about 30% of the time in an earlier analysis of roughly 590 of the donors. In a later genetic analysis, a missense DCLRE1C variant was associated with V-gene and J-gene trimming of TCR beta chains, and the association was replicated in an independent cohort. A total of around 150 TCR beta chains were listed by the study as associated with cytomegalovirus.

The cohort consisted of approximately 690 healthy bone marrow donors. At the time of sampling, all cohort members were nominally healthy, though unrecorded immune exposures were likely present. CMV serostatus was positive for about 300 and negative for about 50% of the roughly 700 cohort members, and was not recorded for this donor. Each donor provided a peripheral blood sample, and peripheral blood mononuclear cells were used for TCR beta sequencing. The Qiagen DNeasy Blood Extraction Kit was used to extract genomic DNA from the blood cell samples. Regarding this clone: The antigen it recognizes is unknown. Base quality data are lacking; no much larger clone is found one base away.

The library relied on the immunoSEQ multiplex PCR assay. The multiplex PCR relied on a mix of 60 forward primers for TCR Vbeta segments and 13 reverse primers for TCR Jbeta segments. The CDR3 region of rearranged TCR beta genes was amplified from genomic DNA by a multiplex PCR assay. The amplified TCR beta libraries were sequenced on the Illumina HiSeq System as 87-base-pair reads. The original pipeline was this. A later analysis tallied tens of millions of unique TCR beta chains across the 700 or so repertoires, and approximately 11 million of those chains were shared by two or more donors. To remove PCR and sequencing errors, raw reads were error-corrected and collapsed into unique sequences using a nearest-neighbor algorithm that merged closely related sequences. Alignment of CDR3 sequences to IMGT reference sequences was used to assign V, D and J gene segments. For a sequence to be retained, a match of at least six nucleotides was required to both a V gene segment and a J gene segment. Rearrangements were classified as productive when the CDR3 lacked stop codons and remained in frame with V and J, and all other rearrangements were classified as non-productive. CDR3 was defined by IMGT convention, running from the second conserved V-encoded cysteine to the conserved J-encoded phenylalanine. Sequences without an unambiguous match to a single V gene segment were excluded from the earlier analysis of approximately 560 of the donors. An earlier analysis of 500 to 600 of the donors classified V segments as functional when productive rearrangements were above 56.7% and as segregating when the standard deviation between donors was above 5%. To diagnose cytomegalovirus status from the catalog of TCR beta chain sequences, a statistical classification framework was built. In a later analysis, V and J genes were assigned by comparing TCR nucleotide sequences against IMGT/GENE-DB human TR gene sequences. A later analysis assigned CDR3 sequences and most-parsimonious VDJ recombination scenarios with the TCRdist pipeline. In a later analysis, every TCR beta chain was defined by the combination of its CDR3 amino acid sequence and its V-gene family, and reads without a unique V-gene family were dropped. In a later analysis, 550 to 650 highly shared, low-generation-probability nucleotide sequences were removed to address suspected cross-contamination and a sequencing artifact. In a later analysis, a clonal expansion index for each public chain was calculated from normalized within-repertoire ranks of inferred template counts. In a later analysis, generation probabilities were computed using a VDJ recombination model fitted to out-of-frame rearrangements, and the results were checked against IGoR. Hypergeometric tests were used in a later analysis to score TCR-TCR, TCR-HLA and TCR-CMV co-occurrence, with a repertoire-size bias correction applied to the TCR pairs. False discovery rates were estimated in a later analysis by permuting HLA or CMV assignments 20 times. In a later analysis, co-occurring TCRs were grouped using DBSCAN, and TCRdist sequence similarity was added for clustering within HLA-allele-positive subsets. Repertoires with fewer than 30,000 or more than 120,000 public chains were left out of co-occurrence clustering, as were several repertoires with anomalous nucleotide sharing. In TCRdb, the immuneACCESS table is reduced to in-frame sequences with V and J assigned. These tables do not hold every clone; where another copy was compared, an unresolved V gene accounts for under half, and the others remain unexplained. The V and J calls and clone size are taken from that table; D and trimming were inferred from the DNA. The sample contains some 80,000 clones, approximately 79% of them found a single time. The ten largest clones represent roughly 13% of the sample.

V has 0 bases trimmed and J has 3 bases trimmed; junction bases matching no gene number 1. In the germline V gene (reference sequence), CDR1 corresponds to GTSNPN and CDR2 to SVGIG. Taken from cysteine to phenylalanine, the CDR3 has 14 residues. Of all the DNA, just the CDR3 is kept, 42 bases in frame from base 1. The clonotype originates from a human donor in good health. The chain was built from TRBV30 and TRBJ1-3, and TRBD1 matches 8 of the central bases. Source material: PBMCs. The CDR3 corresponds to CAWSVQGVGNTIYF. The sequence in DNA is TGTGCCTGGAGTGTACAGGGGGTTGGAAACACCATATATTTT.